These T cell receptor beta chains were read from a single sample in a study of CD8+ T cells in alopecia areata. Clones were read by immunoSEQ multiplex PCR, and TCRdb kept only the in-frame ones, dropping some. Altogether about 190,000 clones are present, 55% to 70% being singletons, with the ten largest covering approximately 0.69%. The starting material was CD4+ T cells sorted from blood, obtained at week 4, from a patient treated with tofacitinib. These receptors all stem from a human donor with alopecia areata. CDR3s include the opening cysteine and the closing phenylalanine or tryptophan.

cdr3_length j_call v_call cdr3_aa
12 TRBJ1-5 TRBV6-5 CASSNANQPQHF
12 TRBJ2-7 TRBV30 CAWGQGAYEQYF
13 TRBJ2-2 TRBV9 CASSVGSSGELFF
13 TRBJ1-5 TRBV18 CASSQGADQPQHF
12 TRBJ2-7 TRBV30 CAWIGQPYEQYF
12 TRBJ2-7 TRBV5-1 CASSSTGPEQYF
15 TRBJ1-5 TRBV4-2 CASSHEDSRNQPQHF
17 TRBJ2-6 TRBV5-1 CASSLIGRASGANVLTF
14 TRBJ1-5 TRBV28 CASTTGISNQPQHF
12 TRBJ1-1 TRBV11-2 CASSSQGQEAFF
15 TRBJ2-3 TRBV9 CASSPRQVSTDTQYF
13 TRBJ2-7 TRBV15 CATSRILAREQYF
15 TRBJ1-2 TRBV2 CASSWSRTGGYGYTF
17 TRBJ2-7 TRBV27 CASSPGRTGTWSYEQYF